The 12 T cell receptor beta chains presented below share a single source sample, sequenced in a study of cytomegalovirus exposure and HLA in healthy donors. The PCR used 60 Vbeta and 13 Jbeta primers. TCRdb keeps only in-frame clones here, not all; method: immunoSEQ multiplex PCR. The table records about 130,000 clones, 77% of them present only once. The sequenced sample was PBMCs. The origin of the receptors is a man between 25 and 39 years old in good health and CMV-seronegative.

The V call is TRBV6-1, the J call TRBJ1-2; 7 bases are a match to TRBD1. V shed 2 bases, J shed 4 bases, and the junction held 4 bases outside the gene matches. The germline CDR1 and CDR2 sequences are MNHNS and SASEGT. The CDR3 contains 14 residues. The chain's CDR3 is CASSEWGDSYGYTF. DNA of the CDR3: TGTGCCAGCAGTGAATGGGGGGACAGCTATGGCTACACCTTC.

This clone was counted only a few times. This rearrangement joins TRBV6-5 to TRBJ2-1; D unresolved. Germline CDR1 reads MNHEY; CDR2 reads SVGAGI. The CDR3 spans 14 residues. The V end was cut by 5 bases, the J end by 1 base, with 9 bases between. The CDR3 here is CASSRQTSYNEQFF. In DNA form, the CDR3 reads TGTGCCAGCAGTCGACAAACATCCTACAATGAGCAGTTCTTC.

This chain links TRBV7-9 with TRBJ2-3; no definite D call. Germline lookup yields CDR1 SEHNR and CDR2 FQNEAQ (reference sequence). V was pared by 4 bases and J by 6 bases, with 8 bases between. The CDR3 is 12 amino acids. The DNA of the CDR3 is TGTGCCAGCAGCTACGCGGCGGATACGCAGTATTTT. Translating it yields CASSYAADTQYF.

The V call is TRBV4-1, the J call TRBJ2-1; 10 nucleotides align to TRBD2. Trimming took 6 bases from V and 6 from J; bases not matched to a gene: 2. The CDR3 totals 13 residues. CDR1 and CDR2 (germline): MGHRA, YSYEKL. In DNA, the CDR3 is TGCGCCAGCAGTCTAGCGGGAGCCAATGAGCAGTTCTTC. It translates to CASSLAGANEQFF.

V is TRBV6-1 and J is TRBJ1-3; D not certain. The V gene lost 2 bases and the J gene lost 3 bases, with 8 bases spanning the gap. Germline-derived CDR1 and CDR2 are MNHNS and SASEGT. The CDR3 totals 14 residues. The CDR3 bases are TGTGCCAGCAGTGAACGTACAGTTGGAAACACCATATATTTT. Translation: CASSERTVGNTIYF.

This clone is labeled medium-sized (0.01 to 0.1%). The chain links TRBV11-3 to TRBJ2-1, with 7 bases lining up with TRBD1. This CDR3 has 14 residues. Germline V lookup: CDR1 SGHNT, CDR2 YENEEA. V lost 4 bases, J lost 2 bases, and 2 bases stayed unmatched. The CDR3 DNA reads TGTGCCAGCAGCTCCGGACAGGCCTACAATGAGCAGTTCTTC. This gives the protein CASSSGQAYNEQFF.

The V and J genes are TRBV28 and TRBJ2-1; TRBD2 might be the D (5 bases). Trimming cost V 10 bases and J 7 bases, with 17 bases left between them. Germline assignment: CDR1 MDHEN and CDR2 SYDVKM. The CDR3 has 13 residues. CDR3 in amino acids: CATARRFENEQFF. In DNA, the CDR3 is TGTGCCACTGCCAGGAGGTTTGAGAATGAGCAGTTCTTC.

CDR3 nucleotide sequence: TGTGCCAGCAGTTTACAAGTTAGCAATCAGCCCCAGCATTTT. Amino acid sequence: CASSLQVSNQPQHF. This chain connects TRBV2 to TRBJ1-5; D is unclear. Per the germline V gene, CDR1 is SNHLY and CDR2 is FYNNEI. V lost 5 bases to trimming and J lost 0 bases, with 8 bases between them. The CDR3 has 14 amino acids. Full variable domain (outside the CDR3, taken from reference TRBV2 and TRBJ1-5): EPEVTQTPSHQVTQMGQEVILRCVPISNHLYFYWYRQILGQKVEFLVSFYNNEISEKSEIFDDQFSVERPDGSNFTLKIRSTKLEDSAMYFCASSLQVSNQPQHFGDGTRLSIL.

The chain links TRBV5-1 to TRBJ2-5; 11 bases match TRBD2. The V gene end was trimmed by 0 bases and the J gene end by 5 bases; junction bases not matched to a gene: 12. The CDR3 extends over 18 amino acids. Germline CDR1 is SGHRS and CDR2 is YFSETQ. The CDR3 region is CASSLEATSGAAWETQYF. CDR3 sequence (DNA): TGCGCCAGCAGCTTGGAGGCGACTAGCGGGGCCGCTTGGGAGACCCAGTACTTC.

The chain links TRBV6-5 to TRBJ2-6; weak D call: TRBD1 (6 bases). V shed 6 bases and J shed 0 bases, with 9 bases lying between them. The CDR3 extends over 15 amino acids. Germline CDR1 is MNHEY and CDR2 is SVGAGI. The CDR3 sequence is CASSRDISGANVLTF. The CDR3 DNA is TGTGCCAGCAGCCGGGACATCTCTGGGGCCAACGTCCTGACTTTC.

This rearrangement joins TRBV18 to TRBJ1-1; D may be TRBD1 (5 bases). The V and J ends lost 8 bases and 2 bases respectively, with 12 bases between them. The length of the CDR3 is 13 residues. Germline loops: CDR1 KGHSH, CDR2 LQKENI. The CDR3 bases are TGTGCCAGCGCGACAGAGCTAAACACTGAAGCTTTCTTT. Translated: CASATELNTEAFF.

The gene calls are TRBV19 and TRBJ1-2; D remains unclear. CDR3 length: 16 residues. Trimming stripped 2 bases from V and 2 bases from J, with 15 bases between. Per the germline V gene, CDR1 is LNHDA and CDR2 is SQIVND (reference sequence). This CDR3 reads CASSIRYGGLNYGYTF. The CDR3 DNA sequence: TGTGCCAGTAGTATACGGTACGGCGGACTCAACTATGGCTACACCTTC.